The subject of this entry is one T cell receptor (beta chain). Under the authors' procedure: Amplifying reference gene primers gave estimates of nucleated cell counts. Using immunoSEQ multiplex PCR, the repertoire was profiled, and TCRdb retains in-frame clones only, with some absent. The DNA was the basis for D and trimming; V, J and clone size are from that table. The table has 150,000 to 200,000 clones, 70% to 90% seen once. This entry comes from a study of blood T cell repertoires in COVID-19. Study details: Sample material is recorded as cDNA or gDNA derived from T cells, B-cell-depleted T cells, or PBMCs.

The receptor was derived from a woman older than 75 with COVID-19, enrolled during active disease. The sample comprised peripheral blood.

For the CDR3, the DNA is TGTGCCAGCAGGACGACAGGGGGTAGCTCCTACGAGCAGTACTTC. Its translation: CASRTTGGSSYEQYF. The rearrangement uses TRBV6-5 and TRBJ2-7, with 9 bases aligning to TRBD1. CDR3 length equals 15 residues. Per germline, CDR1 MNHEY and CDR2 SVGAGI. J gave up 0 bases and V 6 bases, and 6 bases lay outside the gene matches.